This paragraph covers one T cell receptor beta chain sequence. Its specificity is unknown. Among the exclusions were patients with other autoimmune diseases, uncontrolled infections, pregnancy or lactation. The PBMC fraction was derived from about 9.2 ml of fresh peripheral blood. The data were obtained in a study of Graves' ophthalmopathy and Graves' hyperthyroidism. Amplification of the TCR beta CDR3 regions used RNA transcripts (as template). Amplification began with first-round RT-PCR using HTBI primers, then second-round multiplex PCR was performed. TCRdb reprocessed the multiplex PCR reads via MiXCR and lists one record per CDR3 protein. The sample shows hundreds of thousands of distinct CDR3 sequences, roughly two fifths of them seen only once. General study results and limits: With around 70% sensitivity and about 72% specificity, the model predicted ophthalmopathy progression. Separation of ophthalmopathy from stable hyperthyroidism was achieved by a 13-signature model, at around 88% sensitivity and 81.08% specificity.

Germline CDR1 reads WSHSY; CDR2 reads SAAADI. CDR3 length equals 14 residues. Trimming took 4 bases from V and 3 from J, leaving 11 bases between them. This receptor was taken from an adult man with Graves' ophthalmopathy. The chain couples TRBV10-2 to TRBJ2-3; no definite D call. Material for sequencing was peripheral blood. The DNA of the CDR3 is TGCGCCAGCAGTGGGACGCGTGCAACAGATACGCAGTATTTT. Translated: CASSGTRATDTQYF.